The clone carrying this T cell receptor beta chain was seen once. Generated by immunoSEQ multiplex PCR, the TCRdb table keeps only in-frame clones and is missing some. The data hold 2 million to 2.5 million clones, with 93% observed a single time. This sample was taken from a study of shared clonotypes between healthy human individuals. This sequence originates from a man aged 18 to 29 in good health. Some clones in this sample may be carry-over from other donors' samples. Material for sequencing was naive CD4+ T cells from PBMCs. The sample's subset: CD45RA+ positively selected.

Written as DNA, the CDR3 is TGTGCCAGCAGTGCCCGGACCGGGACAGACTACACCGGGGAGCTGTTTTTT. This encodes CASSARTGTDYTGELFF. The J gene is TRBJ2-2, the V gene TRBV25-1; TRBD1 matches at 7 bases. V gave up 4 bases and J gave up 3 bases; unmatched junction bases: 11. Looked up from germline, CDR1 is MGHDK and CDR2 is SYGVNS. The CDR3 consists of 17 residues.